A single sample is the source of the 32 T cell receptor beta chains below, sequenced in a study of T cells in Graves' hyperthyroidism and ophthalmopathy. RNA transcripts yielded amplified TCR beta CDR3 regions. The primer set for the first-round RT-PCR of the TCR CDR3 was HTBI. TCRdb reanalysed the multiplex PCR reads using MiXCR and keeps one entry per CDR3 protein. The sample has under 350,000 distinct CDR3 sequences, 15% to 20% seen once. The source material was blood. The source is a woman between 45 and 65 years old with Graves' hyperthyroidism.

This clonotype was picked up a small number of times. The chain is built from TRBV15 and TRBJ2-7; no firm D call. From germline, CDR1 is LNHNV and CDR2 YYDKDF (reference sequence). Trimming took off 2 bases at V and 3 bases at J, with 11 bases between the two ends. The CDR3 is 14 residues long. The CDR3 region is CATSRLGDIYEQYF. CDR3 nucleotides: TGTGCCACCAGCAGACTCGGCGACATCTACGAGCAGTACTTC.

The rearrangement links TRBV20-1 to TRBJ2-3, with 7 positions matching TRBD2. Germline V gives CDR1 DFQATT, CDR2 SNEGSKA (reference sequence). CDR3 size: 14 residues. V lost 1 base to trimming and J lost 4 bases; unmatched junction nucleotides: 5. The DNA for the CDR3 is TGCAGTGCTAGAGTCGCGGGAGTGGCAGATACGCAGTATTTT. It yields the protein CSARVAGVADTQYF.

Note on this clonotype: Just one base apart from a much larger clone, this may be a read error. The CDR3 nucleotides are TGTGCCATCATGAAGGATCCGGGACACATCTACGAGCAGTACGTC. Protein sequence: CAIMKDPGHIYEQYV. J is TRBJ2-7 and V is TRBV10-3; D may be TRBD1 (6 bases). CDR3 length equals 15 residues. From germline, CDR1 is ENHRY and CDR2 SYGVKD. With 7 bases removed from V and 3 bases from J, the gap between germline ends came to 19 bases.

Only one count was recorded for this clonotype. This may arise from a read error, as a much more abundant clone is one base away. The rearrangement uses TRBV20-1 and TRBJ2-1, with 8 bases identical to TRBD1. The V gene end was trimmed by 7 bases and the J gene end by 4 bases; junction bases not matched to a gene: 12. This CDR3 contains 15 residues. Germline V CDR1 and CDR2: DFQATT, SNEGSKA (reference sequence). CDR3 region: CSVHRGEDLYNEQFF. The CDR3 DNA follows: TGCAGTGTCCACAGGGGGGAGGACTTATACAATGAGCAGTTCTTC.

At least ten counts were recorded for this clonotype. The chain joins TRBV6-2 or TRBV6-3 to TRBJ1-2, with TRBD1 matching over 8 bases. The trim removed 6 bases at V and 0 bases at J, leaving 9 bases unmatched. Germline loops: CDR1 MNHEY, CDR2 SVGEGT. The CDR3 loop spans 16 amino acids. CDR3 in amino acids: CASSNPDRAANYGYTF. CDR3 in DNA: TGTGCCAGCAGCAACCCGGACAGGGCCGCTAACTATGGCTACACCTTC.

Many counts were recorded for this clonotype. The rearrangement links TRBV2 to TRBJ2-1; D unresolved. V shed 10 bases and J shed 5 bases, with 15 bases lying between them. The germline gives CDR1 SNHLY, CDR2 FYNNEI. This CDR3 has 13 amino acids. The CDR3 DNA is TGTGCCACCACACCAGACGCCCACAATGAGCAGTTCTTC. Its translation is CATTPDAHNEQFF.

This clonotype was detected a few times. This chain links TRBV7-9 with TRBJ2-1; 11 bases line up with TRBD2. This CDR3 has 18 residues. V lost 1 base to trimming and J lost 8 bases; unmatched junction nucleotides: 13. Looked up from germline, CDR1 is SEHNR and CDR2 is FQNEAQ (reference sequence). The CDR3 here is CASSLDTSGGALNHEQFF. The CDR3 DNA reads as TGTGCCAGCAGCTTAGACACTAGCGGGGGTGCTTTAAACCATGAGCAGTTCTTC.

This clonotype occurred a few times. This chain connects TRBV10-3 to TRBJ2-3; perhaps TRBD1 as D (6 bases). Germline CDR1 and CDR2: ENHRY and SYGVKD. The length of the CDR3 is 14 residues. Trimming pared 7 bases from V and 1 base from J, leaving 12 bases between. The CDR3, as DNA: TGTGCCATCACCAGGGGTGGGGGCACAGATACGCAGTATTTT. It translates to CAITRGGGTDTQYF.

The J gene is TRBJ2-3, the V gene TRBV20-1; 7 nucleotides agree with TRBD1. This CDR3 has 15 amino acids. J lost 3 bases, V lost 2 bases, and 8 bases had no gene match. The germline gives CDR1 DFQATT, CDR2 SNEGSKA (reference sequence). The DNA of the CDR3 is TGCAGTGCTAGACCTTGGACAGGCTTAACAGATACGCAGTATTTT. It is translated as CSARPWTGLTDTQYF.

V and J are TRBV20-1 and TRBJ2-5, with TRBD2 identical over 10 bases. Trimming cost V 0 bases and J 5 bases; bases outside gene matches: 9. The CDR3 spans 16 residues. The germline gives CDR1 DFQATT, CDR2 SNEGSKA (reference sequence). The CDR3 sequence: CSARDRSAGGSETQYF. The CDR3 coding sequence is TGCAGTGCTAGAGATAGGTCAGCGGGGGGGTCGGAGACCCAGTACTTC.

The table lists this clonotype with many counts. This rearrangement joins TRBV20-1 to TRBJ2-3; 14 bases match TRBD2. Trimming removed 5 bases from V and 6 bases from J; junction bases left unmatched: 7. CDR3 length: 15 residues. Germline loops: CDR1 DFQATT, CDR2 SNEGSKA (reference sequence). The CDR3 spells CSAPRLAGGPDTQYF. In DNA form, the CDR3 reads TGCAGTGCTCCTAGACTAGCGGGAGGGCCGGATACGCAGTATTTT.

This clonotype was observed many times. The V and J genes are TRBV2 and TRBJ1-2, with 8 bases that match TRBD1. V was clipped by 2 bases and J by 3 bases; unmatched bases: 5. CDR1 SNHLY and CDR2 FYNNEI come from the germline V gene. The CDR3 totals 15 residues. The CDR3 sequence is CASSEWGTGDYGYTF. CDR3 bases: TGTGCCAGCAGTGAATGGGGGACAGGAGACTATGGCTACACCTTC.

Points on this clonotype: Being one base from a much bigger clone, this may be a read error. This chain links TRBV6-1 with TRBJ2-1; 13 nucleotides match TRBD2. From germline, CDR1 is MNHNS and CDR2 SASEGT. This CDR3 is 14 amino acids long. Trimming took 6 bases from V and 10 from J; bases not matched to a gene: 6. Here the CDR3 DNA reads TGTGCCAGCAGCCCGACTAGCGGGAGGTACGAGCAGTTCTTC. As protein: CASSPTSGRYEQFF.

The V and J genes are TRBV20-1 and TRBJ1-2, with 7 positions matching TRBD1. This CDR3 spans 15 amino acids. Germline CDR1 DFQATT, CDR2 SNEGSKA (reference sequence). After removal of 6 bases from V and 1 base from J, the junction contained 11 bases not matched to a gene. Here the CDR3 reads CSAPIEQGDNYGYTF. The CDR3 coding sequence is TGCAGTGCCCCAATCGAGCAGGGGGATAACTATGGCTACACCTTC.

This clonotype was picked up many times. The chain combines TRBV18 with TRBJ1-1; tentative D call: TRBD1 (5 bases). Germline CDR1 and CDR2: KGHSH and LQKENI. V dropped 4 bases and J dropped 1 base, with 16 bases sitting between them. This CDR3 is built from 16 residues. As DNA, the CDR3 is TGTGCCAGCTCACGCCGGGGCAGGTGGGGGAACACTGAAGCTTTCTTT. Its protein is CASSRRGRWGNTEAFF.

This clonotype was picked up many times. This sequence joins TRBV2 and TRBJ1-1, with D possibly matching TRBD1 (6 bases). The germline V gene has CDR1 SNHLY and CDR2 FYNNEI. The CDR3 runs 14 residues. Deletions cut 9 bases from V and 5 bases from J, with 19 bases between. The CDR3 region has the DNA TGTGCCAGTCGGGGTGTACAGGGAGGAACTGAAGCTTTCTTT. It encodes CASRGVQGGTEAFF. Filled out from reference TRBV2 and TRBJ1-1, the complete variable domain reads EPEVTQTPSHQVTQMGQEVILRCVPISNHLYFYWYRQILGQKVEFLVSFYNNEISEKSEIFDDQFSVERPDGSNFTLKIRSTKLEDSAMYFCASRGVQGGTEAFFGQGTRLTVV.

This clonotype was observed many times. The chain is built from TRBV5-1 and TRBJ1-4; weak D call: TRBD1 (5 bases). This CDR3 spans 16 amino acids. CDR1 is SGHRS, CDR2 YFSETQ, per germline. V dropped 4 bases and J dropped 0 bases, with 13 bases sitting between them. The CDR3 protein is CASSPQGPATNEKLFF. The CDR3, as DNA: TGCGCCAGCAGCCCTCAGGGACCTGCAACTAATGAAAAACTGTTTTTT.

This clonotype was seen ten or more times. CDR3 loop: CASSVAWVSGDTQYF. The CDR3 bases are TGTGCCAGCAGCGTAGCTTGGGTTTCGGGAGATACGCAGTATTTT. The chain uses TRBV9 and TRBJ2-3, with D hard to call. In germline, CDR1 is SGDLS, CDR2 YYNGEE. The CDR3 extends over 15 amino acids. V lost 0 bases, J lost 5 bases, and 13 bases lay in between.

This clonotype was seen ten or more times. The chain combines TRBV20-1 with TRBJ1-2; D unclear. The CDR3 sequence is 12 residues long. Trimming stripped 3 bases from V and 4 bases from J, with 9 bases between. The V gene's germline CDR1 is DFQATT and CDR2 SNEGSKA (reference sequence). Here the CDR3 DNA reads TGCAGTGCTAGGGTAGGGCTCTATGGCTACACCTTC. Amino acid sequence: CSARVGLYGYTF.

This clonotype was recorded at least ten times. V is TRBV5-1 and J is TRBJ2-1; tentatively, D is TRBD1 or TRBD2 (5 bases each). This CDR3 has 15 residues. V was clipped by 0 bases and J by 2 bases, with 9 bases between them. Germline CDR1 and CDR2: SGHRS and YFSETQ. The CDR3 region has the DNA TGCGCCAGCAGCTTGGAAGGGGAGCCCTACAATGAGCAGTTCTTC. It is translated as CASSLEGEPYNEQFF.

This chain links TRBV7-3 with TRBJ2-2, with TRBD1 identical over 7 bases. The V segment lost 2 bases and the J segment 7 bases; nucleotides outside the gene matches: 4. Germline loops: CDR1 SGHTA, CDR2 FQGTGA. There are 14 residues in the CDR3. The CDR3 here is CASSLRQGNGELFF. DNA of the CDR3: TGTGCCAGCAGCTTACGACAGGGTAACGGGGAGCTGTTTTTT.

This rearrangement joins TRBV5-1 to TRBJ1-4, with 9 bases aligning to TRBD1. The CDR3 has 15 amino acids. Germline CDR1 SGHRS, CDR2 YFSETQ. J was trimmed by 8 bases and V by 4 bases; bases with no gene match: 9. This CDR3 is CASSQEGQGGEKLFF. The CDR3 region has the DNA TGCGCCAGCAGCCAGGAGGGACAGGGAGGCGAAAAACTGTTTTTT.

This clonotype was detected a few times. The CDR3 sequence: CASSQDSTGGYGYTF. In DNA, the CDR3 is TGTGCCAGCAGCCAAGATTCGACAGGGGGCTATGGCTACACCTTC. The genes are TRBV14 and TRBJ1-2; 9 bases line up with TRBD1. The V and J ends lost 0 bases and 4 bases, in that order; junction bases with no gene match: 3. From germline, CDR1 is SGHDN and CDR2 FVKESK. CDR3 length: 15 amino acids.

This clonotype was counted ten times or more. The rearrangement joins TRBV5-5 to TRBJ2-2; D remains ambiguous. Germline V gene data show CDR1 as SGHKS and CDR2 as YYEKEE (reference sequence). CDR3 length: 15 residues. V was clipped by 2 bases and J by 1 base, with 9 bases between them. The DNA for the CDR3 is TGTGCCAGCAGCTTAAGTCGGATGAACACCGGGGAGCTGTTTTTT. Translated, it gives CASSLSRMNTGELFF.

This clonotype came up a few times. The CDR3 is CASSSRGDSSYNEQFF. The CDR3 nucleotides read TGTGCCAGCAGCTCGCGCGGGGACAGTTCCTACAATGAGCAGTTCTTC. V usage is TRBV9 and J usage is TRBJ2-1, with D possibly matching TRBD1 (7 bases). V gave up 4 bases and J gave up 1 base, with 15 bases separating them. Germline V gives CDR1 SGDLS, CDR2 YYNGEE. The CDR3 totals 16 residues.

V is TRBV9 and J is TRBJ2-3; no clear D gene. This CDR3 is 16 amino acids long. CDR1 and CDR2 from the germline V gene are SGDLS and YYNGEE. The V end was cut by 0 bases, the J end by 7 bases, with 18 bases between. CDR3 loop: CASSVVPNPQDNTQYF. CDR3 coding DNA: TGTGCCAGCAGCGTAGTTCCGAATCCACAAGATAATACGCAGTATTTT.

CDR3 sequence: CAISENRGWGYTF. The CDR3, as DNA: TGTGCCATCAGTGAGAACAGGGGTTGGGGCTACACCTTC. V gene TRBV10-3 combines with J gene TRBJ1-2, with TRBD1 matching over 7 bases. Trimming cost V 2 bases and J 8 bases; bases outside gene matches: 5. Per germline, CDR1 ENHRY and CDR2 SYGVKD. The CDR3 loop spans 13 amino acids.

The rearrangement uses TRBV2 and TRBJ1-6; D not resolved. The CDR3 is made up of 15 amino acids. Germline V lookup: CDR1 SNHLY, CDR2 FYNNEI. V lost 4 bases, J lost 1 base, and 8 bases lay in between. This CDR3 is CASSGPGSYNSPLHF. Here the CDR3 DNA reads TGTGCCAGCAGTGGCCCGGGATCCTATAATTCACCCCTCCACTTT.

This clonotype was observed a handful of times. The chain links TRBV4-1 to TRBJ2-5, with D unclear. Trimming shortened V by 4 bases and J by 0 bases, and 12 bases separated the two germline ends. The CDR3 is 15 amino acids. The germline V gene has CDR1 MGHRA and CDR2 YSYEKL. The CDR3 DNA follows: TGCGCCAGCAGCCTGGGTGAGAGCTACCAAGAGACCCAGTACTTC. Its translation: CASSLGESYQETQYF.

The V and J genes are TRBV6-1 and TRBJ2-5, with 7 nucleotides matching TRBD1. The CDR3 has 15 residues. With V trimmed by 7 bases and J by 7 bases, 15 bases remained unmatched. Germline V gives CDR1 MNHNS, CDR2 SASEGT. In DNA form, the CDR3 reads TGTGCCAGCACTGACGCACAGGGGCATGGGGCGACCCAGTACTTC. Translated: CASTDAQGHGATQYF.

This clonotype has a handful of counts. The chain has TRBV7-9 and TRBJ1-5, with D possibly being TRBD1 (6 bases). From germline, CDR1 is SEHNR and CDR2 FQNEAQ (reference sequence). The CDR3 has 13 residues. The ends were cut back, 5 bases at V and 4 bases at J, with 9 bases in the middle. The CDR3 sequence is CASSKQGNQPQHF. Here the CDR3 DNA reads TGTGCCAGCAGCAAGCAGGGGAATCAGCCCCAGCATTTT.

In regard to this clonotype: Being one base from a much bigger clone, this may be a read error. This CDR3 is missing its conserved last phenylalanine or tryptophan, likely due to a read error. The chain joins TRBV5-1 to TRBJ1-2; D is uncertain. The V gene's germline CDR1 is SGHRS and CDR2 YFSETQ. The germline V and J ends were trimmed by 4 bases and 2 bases, with 15 bases remaining between them. The CDR3 totals 15 residues. The chain's CDR3 is CASSTDFNRNYGYTL. CDR3 DNA sequence: TGCGCCAGCAGCACGGACTTTAACCGAAACTATGGCTACACCCTC.